These 25 T cell receptor beta chains came from one sample sequenced in a study of shared clonotypes between healthy human individuals (dated by TCRdb to between 2020 and 2021). The library relied on the immunoSEQ multiplex PCR assay. TCRdb provides this immuneACCESS table in a form limited to in-frame rearrangements. Some clones are lacking; in checked studies, under half of them reflect an unresolved V gene, and why the rest are absent is not known. The sample includes around 2.3 million clones, with around 95% observed a single time. The biggest ten clones account for less than 0.15% of the sample. The sample taken for sequencing was naive CD4+ T cells sorted from blood. The label giving this sample's cell subset or site can be read as: CD45RA+ positively selected. Source of these receptors: a man between 18 and 35 years old in good health.

The V call is TRBV19, the J call TRBJ1-1; no clear D. Germline V gives CDR1 LNHDA, CDR2 SQIVND (reference sequence). Trimming removed 3 bases from V and 0 bases from J, with 14 bases in between. CDR3 size: 16 residues. The CDR3 is CASSISQKLLNTEAFF. CDR3 in DNA: TGTGCCAGTAGTATCTCCCAGAAGCTTCTGAACACTGAAGCTTTCTTT. The full variable domain, rest sourced from reference TRBV19 and TRBJ1-1, is DGGITQSPKYLFRKEGQNVTLSCEQNLNHDAMYWYRQDPGQGLRLIYYSQIVNDFQKGDIAEGYSVSREKKESFPLTVTSAQKNPTAFYLCASSISQKLLNTEAFFGQGTRLTVV.

The chain links TRBV19 to TRBJ2-3; TRBD2 might be the D (6 bases). The CDR3 runs 13 residues. Between the trimmed V and J ends, which lost 8 bases and 2 bases, there was a span of 11 bases. Germline lookup yields CDR1 LNHDA and CDR2 SQIVND (reference sequence). CDR3 sequence reads: CASAGTYTDTQYF. CDR3 in DNA: TGTGCCAGTGCCGGGACTTACACAGATACGCAGTATTTT.

This chain joins TRBV7-9 and TRBJ2-5; 14 bases fit TRBD2. The CDR3 runs to 17 residues. Germline loops: CDR1 SEHNR, CDR2 FQNEAQ (reference sequence). The V segment lost 3 bases and the J segment 5 bases; nucleotides outside the gene matches: 8. The CDR3 DNA sequence: TGTGCCAGCAGCTTGGGACTAGCGGGAGATTGGGGGGAGACCCAGTACTTC. Translated: CASSLGLAGDWGETQYF.

The V and J genes are TRBV5-1 and TRBJ1-1, with D perhaps matching TRBD1 (6 bases). Trimming removed 6 bases from V and 0 bases from J, with 9 bases in between. There are 13 residues in the CDR3. CDR1 SGHRS and CDR2 YFSETQ come from the germline V gene. The CDR3 DNA reads as TGCGCCAGCAAGGACAGAATGAACACTGAAGCTTTCTTT. Protein sequence: CASKDRMNTEAFF.

In this sample, this clone turned up once. Other DNA sequences in the sample encode the same CDR3. CDR3 amino acids: CASSPGAAYGYTF. CDR3 nucleotide sequence: TGTGCCAGCTCACCCGGGGCGGCCTATGGCTACACCTTC. The chain combines TRBV18 with TRBJ1-2; D is perhaps TRBD1 (5 bases). Germline V gives CDR1 KGHSH, CDR2 LQKENI. The CDR3 consists of 13 residues. Trimming left V 3 bases short and J 4 bases short, with 9 bases between.

This clone was detected only once. The chain links TRBV7-9 to TRBJ1-2; D perhaps matches TRBD1 (5 bases). There are 13 residues in the CDR3. V dropped 10 bases and J dropped 2 bases, with 14 bases sitting between them. Per the germline V gene, CDR1 is SEHNR and CDR2 is FQNEAQ (reference sequence). In DNA, the CDR3 is TGTGCCACCTCGTCGGGGCTAAACTATGGCTACACCTTC. Translating gives CATSSGLNYGYTF.

Of note for this clone: This same CDR3 is encoded by further DNA sequences in the sample. The chain is built from TRBV20-1 and TRBJ1-1, with 8 nucleotides matching TRBD1. Trimming took 6 bases from V and 8 from J; bases not matched to a gene: 5. CDR3 length: 11 amino acids. The V gene's germline CDR1 is DFQATT and CDR2 SNEGSKA (reference sequence). CDR3 in amino acids: CSARGTGEAFF. CDR3 nucleotide sequence: TGCAGTGCCAGGGGGACAGGAGAAGCTTTCTTT.

V is TRBV28 and J is TRBJ1-1; possible D gene TRBD1, 5 bases. Germline V gene lookup returns CDR1 MDHEN and CDR2 SYDVKM. The CDR3 sequence is 12 residues long. With 6 bases removed from V and 11 bases from J, the gap between germline ends came to 16 bases. CDR3 in amino acids: CASSAPGTGAFF. CDR3 nucleotide sequence: TGTGCCAGCAGCGCCCCCGGGACCGGGGCTTTCTTT.

The genes are TRBV2 and TRBJ1-2; 7 bases are a match to TRBD1. The V gene end was trimmed by 2 bases and the J gene end by 2 bases; junction bases not matched to a gene: 5. The length of the CDR3 is 15 residues. CDR1 and CDR2 (germline): SNHLY, FYNNEI. In DNA, the CDR3 is TGTGCCAGCAGTGAATGGGACAGTAGGAACTATGGCTACACCTTC. Translating it yields CASSEWDSRNYGYTF.

Note on this clone: The sample contains more than one DNA sequence encoding this CDR3. The chain couples TRBV5-5 to TRBJ2-7; D gene ambiguous. The ends were cut back, 2 bases at V and 7 bases at J, with 7 bases in the middle. Germline V gene sequence: CDR1 SGHKS, CDR2 YYEKEE (reference sequence). The CDR3 has 11 residues. The CDR3 bases are TGTGCCAGCAGCTTCTCGAGAGAGCAGTACTTC. Amino acid sequence: CASSFSREQYF.

The chain couples TRBV4-1 to TRBJ1-5; TRBD1 might be the D (6 bases). Trimming took 3 bases from V and 5 from J, leaving 14 bases between them. Germline V gene data show CDR1 as MGHRA and CDR2 as YSYEKL. The CDR3 has 15 residues. CDR3 DNA: TGCGCCAGCAGCCAGAATAAGGGGGACTATCAGCCCCAGCATTTT. As protein: CASSQNKGDYQPQHF.

The chain is built from TRBV7-2 and TRBJ1-1, with D maybe TRBD1 (5 bases). The CDR3 covers 13 residues. Germline values: CDR1 SGHTA, CDR2 FQGNSA. V lost 7 bases, J lost 6 bases, and 15 bases lay in between. The CDR3 protein is CASKGTVKAEAFF. CDR3 DNA sequence: TGTGCCAGCAAAGGGACGGTGAAGGCTGAAGCTTTCTTT.

This chain connects TRBV2 to TRBJ2-3; D is unresolved. V shed 8 bases and J shed 4 bases, with 10 bases lying between them. The germline V gene encodes CDR1 SNHLY and CDR2 FYNNEI. The CDR3 consists of 12 residues. The CDR3 reads CASAGLSDTQYF. CDR3 coding DNA: TGTGCCAGCGCTGGCCTTTCAGATACGCAGTATTTT.

With respect to this clone: The sample carries other DNA sequences with the same CDR3. The chain combines TRBV28 with TRBJ1-2; D gene ambiguous. The V and J ends lost 5 bases and 3 bases respectively, with 7 bases between them. Germline lookup yields CDR1 MDHEN and CDR2 SYDVKM. The CDR3 has 12 amino acids. In nucleotides, the CDR3 is TGTGCCAGCAGTCCTGGTGACTATGGCTACACCTTC. Amino acid sequence: CASSPGDYGYTF.

The rearrangement links TRBV13 to TRBJ2-7, with 14 bases matching TRBD2. CDR3 length equals 19 residues. Trimming cost V 5 bases and J 3 bases; bases outside gene matches: 15. In germline, CDR1 is PRHDT, CDR2 FYEKMQ (reference sequence). The CDR3, as DNA: TGTGCCAGCAGCCCCGCCCGACTAGCGGGAGGGGCCCATGGCTACGAGCAGTACTTC. Amino acids: CASSPARLAGGAHGYEQYF.

The chain recombines TRBV7-9 with TRBJ1-4; no definite D call. The V and J ends lost 5 bases and 8 bases respectively, with 12 bases between them. CDR1 is SEHNR, CDR2 FQNEAQ, per germline (reference sequence). The CDR3 covers 13 residues. The CDR3 DNA follows: TGTGCCAGCAGCGGAAGAGGTGGCGAAAAACTGTTTTTT. This sequence encodes CASSGRGGEKLFF.

J is TRBJ1-6 and V is TRBV19; D may be TRBD1 (6 bases). Germline V gene sequence: CDR1 LNHDA, CDR2 SQIVND (reference sequence). The CDR3 spans 14 residues. Trimming cost V 3 bases and J 8 bases, with 11 bases left between them. The CDR3 DNA follows: TGTGCCAGTAGTATGAGTGGGGGCTATTCACCCCTCCACTTT. It encodes CASSMSGGYSPLHF. Full variable domain (missing parts from reference TRBV19 and TRBJ1-6): DGGITQSPKYLFRKEGQNVTLSCEQNLNHDAMYWYRQDPGQGLRLIYYSQIVNDFQKGDIAEGYSVSREKKESFPLTVTSAQKNPTAFYLCASSMSGGYSPLHFGNGTRLTVT.

This chain links TRBV15 with TRBJ1-3; a possible D gene is TRBD1 (5 bases). Germline-derived CDR1 and CDR2 are LNHNV and YYDKDF (reference sequence). V was trimmed by 0 bases and J by 4 bases, leaving 19 bases between them. The CDR3 sequence is 18 residues long. The DNA for the CDR3 is TGTGCCACCAGCAGAGATCTCCGGGGAGGGGCAGTCGGAAACACCATATATTTT. As protein: CATSRDLRGGAVGNTIYF. Full variable domain (rest looked up from reference TRBV15 and TRBJ1-3): DAMVIQNPRYQVTQFGKPVTLSCSQTLNHNVMYWYQQKSSQAPKLLFHYYDKDFNNEADTPDNFQSRRPNTSFCFLDIRSPGLGDTAMYLCATSRDLRGGAVGNTIYFGEGSWLTVV.

The chain is built from TRBV2 and TRBJ2-3; 14 nucleotides line up with TRBD2. From germline, CDR1 is SNHLY and CDR2 FYNNEI. V shed 8 bases and J 8 bases; nucleotides not matched to a gene: 0. This CDR3 has 12 amino acids. The DNA of the CDR3 is TGTGCCAGCGGGACTAGCGGGGGTACGCAGTATTTT. It is translated as CASGTSGGTQYF. Full variable domain (outside the CDR3, taken from reference TRBV2 and TRBJ2-3): EPEVTQTPSHQVTQMGQEVILRCVPISNHLYFYWYRQILGQKVEFLVSFYNNEISEKSEIFDDQFSVERPDGSNFTLKIRSTKLEDSAMYFCASGTSGGTQYFGPGTRLTVL.

The rearrangement uses TRBV19 and TRBJ1-6; D is undetermined. In germline, CDR1 is LNHDA, CDR2 SQIVND (reference sequence). The CDR3 totals 13 residues. V lost 7 bases, J lost 6 bases, and 10 bases lay in between. This CDR3 is CASISQPNSPLHF. CDR3 nucleotides: TGTGCCAGTATATCACAGCCTAATTCACCCCTCCACTTT.

This sequence joins TRBV11-3 and TRBJ2-7, with 8 positions matching TRBD1. CDR3 length equals 14 residues. V trimming: 3 bases; J trimming: 6 bases; junction bases outside the gene matches: 7. CDR1 is SGHNT, CDR2 YENEEA, per germline. CDR3 sequence reads: CASSLETGVGEQYF. CDR3 nucleotide sequence: TGTGCCAGCAGCTTGGAGACAGGGGTTGGCGAGCAGTACTTC.

The chain links TRBV7-2 to TRBJ1-6; the D gene is possibly TRBD1 (6 bases). The germline V gene encodes CDR1 SGHTA and CDR2 FQGNSA. CDR3 length: 17 amino acids. The V end lost 2 bases, the J end lost 8 bases, and 19 bases lay between the germline ends. CDR3 nucleotide sequence: TGTGCCAGCAGCTTATTAGGATGGGGGCAGGTTGATTCACCCCTCCACTTT. Translated, it gives CASSLLGWGQVDSPLHF.

This chain uses TRBV27 with TRBJ2-2; D is perhaps TRBD1 or TRBD2 (6 bases each). The CDR3 contains 16 residues. Germline lookup yields CDR1 MNHEY and CDR2 SMNVEV (reference sequence). The V gene lost 1 base and the J gene lost 6 bases, with 15 bases spanning the gap. The CDR3 loop is CASSLWDIGGAGELFF. In nucleotides, the CDR3 is TGTGCCAGCAGTTTATGGGACATCGGCGGGGCCGGGGAGCTGTTTTTT.

This clone was picked up one time. This chain uses TRBV15 with TRBJ1-2, with a possible D match to TRBD1 (6 bases). Germline CDR1 and CDR2: LNHNV and YYDKDF (reference sequence). V shed 3 bases and J shed 2 bases, with 13 bases lying between them. The length of the CDR3 is 15 residues. CDR3 amino acids: CATSSWDTSNYGYTF. The CDR3 DNA reads TGTGCCACCAGCAGCTGGGACACCTCAAACTATGGCTACACCTTC.

This chain uses TRBV7-9 with TRBJ2-2; D unresolved. Trimming stripped 5 bases from V and 1 base from J, with 14 bases between. Germline CDR1 reads SEHNR; CDR2 reads FQNEAQ (reference sequence). The CDR3 contains 16 residues. CDR3 sequence reads: CASSPRSQKNTGELFF. The CDR3, as DNA: TGTGCCAGCAGCCCAAGATCGCAGAAGAACACCGGGGAGCTGTTTTTT. The complete variable domain, with remaining parts taken from reference TRBV7-9 and TRBJ2-2, reads DTGVSQNPRHKITKRGQNVTFRCDPISEHNRLYWYRQTLGQGPEFLTYFQNEAQLEKSRLLSDRFSAERPKGSFSTLEIQRTEQGDSAMYLCASSPRSQKNTGELFFGEGSRLTVL.